What follows is one T cell receptor (beta chain) and its context. Its antigen is unknown. Within one base of it there is no much larger clone, and no base qualities were kept. Participants in the prospective study were enrolled through a virtual design, were aged roughly 18 to 100 years, and lived in 20 to 30 United States geographic areas. Cohort assignment in the prospective study relied on participant-reported clinical history from a screening survey and a study questionnaire. ImmuneRACE Cohort 3 recovered participants were defined by two consecutive negative NP/OP PCR tests, healthcare professional clearance, or symptom resolution. In the prospective study, mobile phlebotomists collected whole blood, serum and a nasopharyngeal or oropharyngeal swab from each participant. Prospective study participants could optionally give additional blood draws and questionnaires over an approximately two-month period. Before DNA extraction, prospective study blood samples were shipped either frozen or at room temperature.

This record comes from a study of blood T cell repertoires in COVID-19 (dated by TCRdb to about 2020). With respect to the entire study: Samples from collaborators originated in the United States, Italy and Spain and spanned both the acute and convalescent phases of COVID-19. The prospective study material was composed of cDNA or gDNA derived from T cells, B-cell-depleted T cells, or PBMCs. Samples came from the ongoing ImmuneRACE study (first 160 participants) plus 1,254 subjects from 6 global collaborators. Deeply sampled blood TCRbeta repertoires from subjects exposed to, actively infected with, or recovered from COVID-19 were included in the dataset. Where available, HLA class I and class II types were obtained from metadata supplied by the sample provider rather than from assay-based typing. The sample metadata nearly always contained a de-identified subject ID, COVID-19 status, age in years and sex. The repertoires were released in a freely available public database meant as a resource for research on the immune response to SARS-CoV-2.

The immunoSEQ Assay, a bias-controlled multiplex PCR, was used to amplify TCRbeta CDR3 regions from genomic DNA. On the study's bioinformatics: Within the assay, amplification of reference gene primers was used to estimate how many nucleated cells each sample contained. To quantify the absolute abundance of each unique TCRbeta CDR3 rearrangement, sequence reads were collapsed and filtered. For each sample, productive Simpson clonality was calculated as the square root of Simpson's diversity index over productive rearrangements. The immuneACCESS repertoire file appears here via TCRdb, limited to in-frame rearrangements. These files lack a portion of the clones; in checked studies, under half of the deficit traces to unresolved V genes, and the cause of the others is not known. V and J calls plus clone size are reproduced from that table; the DNA served to infer D and trimming. Here the sample has around 300,000 clones; approximately 90% occur a single time. The ten biggest clones cover about 2.2% of the sample.

V and J lose 3 bases and 7 bases, and a span of 11 bases separates them. CDR1 SGHRS and CDR2 YFSETQ were looked up in the germline V gene. The CDR3, cysteine through phenylalanine, is 13 amino acids long. The retained sequence is limited to the CDR3, 39 bases, with the frame set at the first base. Study-wide conclusions, independent of this receptor: The amount of clinical and demographic metadata varied by source and participant and was provided uncurated.

This clonotype was obtained from a woman aged 18-29 years who had recovered from COVID-19. The sample consisted of PBMCs or T cells enriched from blood (not recorded which). The rearrangement combines TRBV5-1 with TRBJ2-1, with no D gene named confidently. The CDR3 loop reads CASSSGGGNEQFF. The base sequence is TGCGCCAGCAGCTCGGGTGGTGGGAATGAGCAGTTCTTC.